This is a list of T cell receptor beta chains from one sample in a study of T cells in narcolepsy. Libraries were prepared by immunoSEQ multiplex PCR; TCRdb keeps only in-frame clonotypes and omits some of them. The sample records about 31,000 clones, around four fifths being singletons. The sample consisted of CD45RA- memory CD4+ T cells from PBMCs. The receptors here all came from a human donor with narcolepsy. Both conserved end residues are trimmed from each CDR3. The order of the fields is V gene, J gene, CDR3 protein.

v_gene: TRBV27
j_gene: TRBJ2-2
CDR3aa: ASSSHRTANTGELF

v_gene: TRBV19
j_gene: TRBJ2-2
CDR3aa: ASSILVFRPGELF

v_gene: TRBV11-3
j_gene: TRBJ1-1
CDR3aa: ASRRGLNTEAF

v_gene: TRBV7-9
j_gene: TRBJ1-6
CDR3aa: ASSFDDGPLH

v_gene: TRBV6-1
j_gene: TRBJ2-7
CDR3aa: ASSKREGLYEQY

v_gene: TRBV7-9
j_gene: TRBJ1-2
CDR3aa: ASSLGVGEGYT

v_gene: TRBV28
j_gene: TRBJ1-3
CDR3aa: ASSLLDGNTIY

v_gene: TRBV29-1
j_gene: TRBJ2-1
CDR3aa: SVWYNEQF

v_gene: TRBV25-1
j_gene: TRBJ1-6
CDR3aa: ASSEWSSRNSPLH

v_gene: TRBV6-1
j_gene: TRBJ1-2
CDR3aa: ASTDLQGNYGYT

v_gene: TRBV5-1
j_gene: TRBJ2-3
CDR3aa: ASSGQTGGNGDTQY

v_gene: TRBV25-1
j_gene: TRBJ2-3
CDR3aa: ASSEHSTQGQPF

v_gene: TRBV6-1
j_gene: TRBJ2-2
CDR3aa: ASSASTGGSNTGELF

v_gene: TRBV6-1
j_gene: TRBJ2-2
CDR3aa: ASGRVGELF

v_gene: TRBV6-5
j_gene: TRBJ2-7
CDR3aa: ASSYSRTAPHEQY

v_gene: TRBV7-9
j_gene: TRBJ2-2
CDR3aa: ASSSSTGPNTGELF

v_gene: TRBV10-3
j_gene: TRBJ2-7
CDR3aa: AISEPRLAFGSSYEQY

v_gene: TRBV11-3
j_gene: TRBJ2-1
CDR3aa: ASSLAGTSGRYEQF

v_gene: TRBV5-1
j_gene: TRBJ2-3
CDR3aa: ASSLGTARTDTQY

v_gene: TRBV21-1
j_gene: TRBJ2-5
CDR3aa: ASSKRTGLGETQY

v_gene: TRBV19
j_gene: TRBJ2-3
CDR3aa: ASSIAPMDTDTQY

v_gene: TRBV21-1
j_gene: TRBJ1-2
CDR3aa: ASSHPQGEDNYGYT

v_gene: TRBV9
j_gene: TRBJ2-1
CDR3aa: ASSAGTLGYNEQF

v_gene: TRBV7-8
j_gene: -
CDR3aa: ASSRNSYEQY

v_gene: TRBV19
j_gene: TRBJ2-1
CDR3aa: ASSTSDLSGTLSYNEQF

v_gene: TRBV4-1
j_gene: TRBJ2-7
CDR3aa: ASSQEGGARTYEQY

v_gene: TRBV21-1
j_gene: TRBJ2-5
CDR3aa: ASRGRGTKLQETQY

v_gene: TRBV7-2
j_gene: TRBJ1-2
CDR3aa: ASSLVQGDYGYT

v_gene: TRBV7-9
j_gene: TRBJ1-1
CDR3aa: ASSFYRDGGVAF

v_gene: TRBV5-5
j_gene: TRBJ1-2
CDR3aa: ASSLVPGVYGDYT

v_gene: TRBV5-1
j_gene: TRBJ1-6
CDR3aa: ASSLEQGASNSPLH

v_gene: TRBV5-4
j_gene: TRBJ2-7
CDR3aa: ASSLGLLSYEQY

v_gene: TRBV6-5
j_gene: TRBJ1-1
CDR3aa: ASSQGRADTEAF

v_gene: TRBV15
j_gene: TRBJ1-2
CDR3aa: ATSRGSGRANYGYT

v_gene: TRBV20-1
j_gene: TRBJ2-7
CDR3aa: SAETGDEQY

v_gene: TRBV30
j_gene: TRBJ2-1
CDR3aa: AWSARDEQF

v_gene: TRBV7-9
j_gene: TRBJ2-7
CDR3aa: ASSGIAGSSSYEQY

v_gene: TRBV4-2
j_gene: TRBJ2-1
CDR3aa: ASSQDGSNEQF

v_gene: TRBV19
j_gene: TRBJ2-1
CDR3aa: ASSKTGQGIYNEQF

v_gene: TRBV5-1
j_gene: TRBJ1-2
CDR3aa: ASSSGTPGMMLAGSAGYT

v_gene: TRBV30
j_gene: TRBJ2-7
CDR3aa: AWSARTGTGGHEQY

v_gene: TRBV20-1
j_gene: TRBJ1-3
CDR3aa: SAISGNTIY

v_gene: TRBV2
j_gene: TRBJ2-2
CDR3aa: ASSDSTGAGELF

v_gene: TRBV6-5
j_gene: TRBJ1-2
CDR3aa: ASSELGAYGYT

v_gene: TRBV11-3
j_gene: TRBJ2-7
CDR3aa: ASSLGGSSYEQY

v_gene: TRBV7-3
j_gene: TRBJ2-7
CDR3aa: ASSLSGTGSSYEQY